Listed here is a single T cell receptor (beta chain). No cognate antigen has been identified for it. Base qualities are not at hand, and no much larger clone is one base apart. The entry originates in a study of blood T cell repertoires in COVID-19 (dated by TCRdb to 2019 to 2021). Study-wide context: Collaborator samples came from the United States, Italy and Spain and covered acute and convalescent phases of COVID-19. The prospective study material was composed of cDNA or gDNA derived from T cells, B-cell-depleted T cells, or PBMCs. The dataset comprised deeply sampled blood TCRbeta repertoires from subjects exposed to, actively infected with, or recovered from COVID-19. The repertoires were released in a freely available public database meant as a resource for research on the immune response to SARS-CoV-2. Samples came from the ongoing ImmuneRACE study (first 160 participants) plus 1,254 subjects from 6 global collaborators. A de-identified subject ID, COVID-19 status, age in years and sex were almost always included in the sample metadata. Where available, HLA class I and class II types were obtained from metadata supplied by the sample provider rather than from assay-based typing.

General findings and caveats noted by the study authors: The quantity of clinical and demographic metadata differed by source and by participant and was supplied without curation.

One collaborating source in Seattle enrolled patients during active infection and followed them longitudinally through the course of disease. Collaborating institutions collected whole blood in K2EDTA tubes following their own protocols. For TCRbeta analysis, collaborators shipped samples in one of three forms: frozen whole blood, isolated PBMCs, or DNA extracted from either of those sample types. The immunoSEQ Assay, a bias-controlled multiplex PCR, was used to amplify TCRbeta CDR3 regions from genomic DNA. Per the authors' processing: Nucleated cell counts per sample were estimated from amplification of reference gene primers within the assay. To quantify the absolute abundance of each unique TCRbeta CDR3 rearrangement, sequence reads were collapsed and filtered. For each sample, productive Simpson clonality was calculated as the square root of Simpson's diversity index over productive rearrangements. TCRdb mirrors the immuneACCESS table, restricted to in-frame sequences. Some clones are absent from its copies; in checked studies, under half trace to an unresolved V gene, and the reason for the others is unknown. Clone size and the V and J calls come from that table; the DNA yielded D and trimming. The sample profile shows around 200,000 clones; about four fifths of them were found once. Under 7% of the sample is taken by the ten largest.

This receptor was taken from a woman aged 40 to 50 with COVID-19, enrolled during active disease. The source material was peripheral blood.

The nucleotides are TGTGCCAGTAGCCGCGGGAGGGGCGGGTACAATGAGCAGTTCTTC. Its amino acids are CASSRGRGGYNEQFF. The receptor chain draws on TRBV19 and TRBJ2-1; 9 middle bases align to TRBD2. The germline V gene (reference sequence) specifies LNHDA as CDR1 and SQIVND as CDR2. The CDR3 numbers 15 residues from cysteine through phenylalanine. Only the CDR3 region is kept as DNA, spanning 45 bases read in frame from base 1. V loses 6 bases at its end and J loses 4 bases; junction bases beyond the gene matches: 7.